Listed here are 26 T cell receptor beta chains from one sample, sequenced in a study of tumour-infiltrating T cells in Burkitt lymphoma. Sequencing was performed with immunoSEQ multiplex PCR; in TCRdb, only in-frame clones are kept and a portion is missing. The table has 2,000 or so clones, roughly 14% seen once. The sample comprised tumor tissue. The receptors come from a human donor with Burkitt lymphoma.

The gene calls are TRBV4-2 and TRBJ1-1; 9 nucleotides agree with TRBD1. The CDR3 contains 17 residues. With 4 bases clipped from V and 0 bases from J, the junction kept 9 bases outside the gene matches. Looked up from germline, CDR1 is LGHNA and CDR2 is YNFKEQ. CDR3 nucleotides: TGTGCCAGCAGCCCCGTGACAGGGGGTTTTATGAACACTGAAGCTTTCTTT. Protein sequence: CASSPVTGGFMNTEAFF.

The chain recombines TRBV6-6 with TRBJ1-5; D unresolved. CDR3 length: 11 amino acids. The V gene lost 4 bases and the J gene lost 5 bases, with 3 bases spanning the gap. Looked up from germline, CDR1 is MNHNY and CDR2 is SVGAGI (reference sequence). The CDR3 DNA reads TGTGCCAGCAGTTCCCATCAGCCCCAGCATTTT. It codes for CASSSHQPQHF.

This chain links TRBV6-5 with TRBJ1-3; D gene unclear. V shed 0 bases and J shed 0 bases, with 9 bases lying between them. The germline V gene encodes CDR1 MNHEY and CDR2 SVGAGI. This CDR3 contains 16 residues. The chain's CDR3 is CASSYSADGSGNTIYF. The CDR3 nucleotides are TGTGCCAGCAGTTACTCCGCGGACGGCTCTGGAAACACCATATATTTT.

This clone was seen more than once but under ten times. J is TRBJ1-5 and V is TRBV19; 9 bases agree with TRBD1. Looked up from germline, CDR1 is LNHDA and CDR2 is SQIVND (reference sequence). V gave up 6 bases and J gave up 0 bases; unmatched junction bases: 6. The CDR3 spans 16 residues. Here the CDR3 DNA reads TGTGCCAGTAGCAGGACAGGGGAATATAGCAATCAGCCCCAGCATTTT. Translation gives CASSRTGEYSNQPQHF.

Here the CDR3 DNA reads TGTGCCAGCAGCCAAGATGACAGGGGGTACACAGATACGCAGTATTTT. It codes for CASSQDDRGYTDTQYF. The chain joins TRBV14 to TRBJ2-3, with TRBD1 matching over 9 bases. The CDR3 runs 16 residues. The junction had 3 bases not matched to a gene; V was cut back by 0 bases and J by 2 bases. Germline V gene sequence: CDR1 SGHDN, CDR2 FVKESK.

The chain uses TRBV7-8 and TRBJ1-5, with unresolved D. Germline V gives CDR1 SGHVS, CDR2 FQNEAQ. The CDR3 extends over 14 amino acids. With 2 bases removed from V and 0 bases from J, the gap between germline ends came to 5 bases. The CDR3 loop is CASSLIDSNQPQHF. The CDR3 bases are TGTGCCAGCAGCTTAATAGATAGCAATCAGCCCCAGCATTTT. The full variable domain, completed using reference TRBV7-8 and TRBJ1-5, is GAGVSQSPRYKVAKRGQDVALRCDPISGHVSLFWYQQALGQGPEFLTYFQNEAQLDKSGLPSDRFFAERPEGSVSTLKIQRTQQEDSAVYLCASSLIDSNQPQHFGDGTRLSIL.

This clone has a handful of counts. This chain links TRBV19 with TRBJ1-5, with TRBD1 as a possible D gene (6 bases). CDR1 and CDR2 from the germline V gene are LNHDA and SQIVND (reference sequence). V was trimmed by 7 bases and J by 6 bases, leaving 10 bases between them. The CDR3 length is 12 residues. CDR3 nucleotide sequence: TGTGCCAGTAACAGGGACGGTCAGCCCCAGCATTTT. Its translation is CASNRDGQPQHF.

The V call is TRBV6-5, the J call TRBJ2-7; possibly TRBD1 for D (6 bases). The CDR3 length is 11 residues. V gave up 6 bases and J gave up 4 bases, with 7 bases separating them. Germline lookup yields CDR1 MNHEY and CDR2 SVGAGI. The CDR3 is CASRDSYEQYF. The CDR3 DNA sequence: TGTGCCAGCAGGGACAGTTACGAGCAGTACTTC.

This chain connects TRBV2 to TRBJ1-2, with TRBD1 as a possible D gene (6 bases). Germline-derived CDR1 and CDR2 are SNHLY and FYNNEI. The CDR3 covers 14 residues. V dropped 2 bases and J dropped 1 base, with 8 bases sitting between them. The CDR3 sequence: CASSETQGNYGYTF. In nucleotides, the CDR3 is TGTGCCAGCAGTGAAACACAGGGTAACTATGGCTACACCTTC.

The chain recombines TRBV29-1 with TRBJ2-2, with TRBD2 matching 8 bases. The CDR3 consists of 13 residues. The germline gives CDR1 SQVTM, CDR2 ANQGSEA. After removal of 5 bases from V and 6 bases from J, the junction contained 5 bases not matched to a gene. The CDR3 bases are TGCAGCGTTTCGGGGGGGCCGGCCGGGGAGCTGTTTTTT. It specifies CSVSGGPAGELFF.

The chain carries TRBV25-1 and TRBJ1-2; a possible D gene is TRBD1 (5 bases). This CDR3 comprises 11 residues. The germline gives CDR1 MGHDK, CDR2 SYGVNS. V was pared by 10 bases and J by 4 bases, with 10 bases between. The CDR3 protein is CATDDSYGYTF. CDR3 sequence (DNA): TGTGCCACCGACGACAGCTATGGCTACACCTTC.

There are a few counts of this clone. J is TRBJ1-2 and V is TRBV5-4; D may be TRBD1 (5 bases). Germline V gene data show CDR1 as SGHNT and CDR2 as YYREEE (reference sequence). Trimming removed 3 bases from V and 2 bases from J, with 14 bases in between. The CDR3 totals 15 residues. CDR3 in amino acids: CASSSEPGPNYGYTF. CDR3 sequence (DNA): TGTGCCAGCAGCTCGGAGCCGGGACCGAACTATGGCTACACCTTC.

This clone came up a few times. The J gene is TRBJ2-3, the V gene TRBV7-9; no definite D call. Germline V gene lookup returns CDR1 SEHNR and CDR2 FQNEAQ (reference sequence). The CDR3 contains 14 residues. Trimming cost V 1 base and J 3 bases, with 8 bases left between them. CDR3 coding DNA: TGTGCCAGCAGCTTAGGGGTAAAAACAGATACGCAGTATTTT. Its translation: CASSLGVKTDTQYF.

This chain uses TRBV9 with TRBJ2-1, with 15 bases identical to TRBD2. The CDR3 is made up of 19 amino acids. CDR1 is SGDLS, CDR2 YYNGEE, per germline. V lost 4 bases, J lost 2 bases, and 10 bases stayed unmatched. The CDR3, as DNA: TGTGCCAGCAGCCCCCGGACTAGCGGGGGGGCTCGGACCTACAATGAGCAGTTCTTC. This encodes CASSPRTSGGARTYNEQFF.

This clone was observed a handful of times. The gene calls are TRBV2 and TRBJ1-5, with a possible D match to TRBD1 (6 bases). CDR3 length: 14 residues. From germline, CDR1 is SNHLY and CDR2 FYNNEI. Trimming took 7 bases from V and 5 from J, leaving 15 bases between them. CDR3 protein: CASTVTGRDQPQHF. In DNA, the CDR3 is TGTGCCAGCACTGTAACAGGGAGAGATCAGCCCCAGCATTTT.

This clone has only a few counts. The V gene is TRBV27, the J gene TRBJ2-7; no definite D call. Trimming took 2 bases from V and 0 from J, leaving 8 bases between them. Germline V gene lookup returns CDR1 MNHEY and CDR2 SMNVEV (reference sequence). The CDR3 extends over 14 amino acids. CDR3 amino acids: CASSLASSSYEQYF. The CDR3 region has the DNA TGTGCCAGCAGTTTAGCCAGCTCCTCCTACGAGCAGTACTTC.

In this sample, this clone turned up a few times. CDR3 sequence: CASSQPGWGETEAFF. In nucleotides, the CDR3 is TGCGCCAGCAGTCAACCCGGGTGGGGGGAGACTGAAGCTTTCTTT. V usage is TRBV23-1 and J usage is TRBJ1-1; tentative D call: TRBD1 (5 bases). TRBV23-1 is reported as an ORF; its role is uncertain. V gave up 2 bases and J gave up 5 bases, with 15 bases separating them. The CDR3 consists of 15 residues.

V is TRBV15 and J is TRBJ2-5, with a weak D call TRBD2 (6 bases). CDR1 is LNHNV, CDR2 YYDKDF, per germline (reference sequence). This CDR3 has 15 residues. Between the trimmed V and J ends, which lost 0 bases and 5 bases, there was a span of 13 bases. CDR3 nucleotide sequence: TGTGCCACCAGCAGAGACGGGACTCGGGAGGAGACCCAGTACTTC. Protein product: CATSRDGTREETQYF.

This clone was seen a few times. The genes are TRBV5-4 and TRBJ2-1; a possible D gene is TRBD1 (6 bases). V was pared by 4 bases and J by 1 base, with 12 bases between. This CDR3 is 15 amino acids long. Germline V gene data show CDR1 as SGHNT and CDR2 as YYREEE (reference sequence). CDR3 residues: CASSIQGLSYNEQFF. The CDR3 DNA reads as TGTGCCAGCAGCATACAGGGTCTGTCCTACAATGAGCAGTTCTTC.

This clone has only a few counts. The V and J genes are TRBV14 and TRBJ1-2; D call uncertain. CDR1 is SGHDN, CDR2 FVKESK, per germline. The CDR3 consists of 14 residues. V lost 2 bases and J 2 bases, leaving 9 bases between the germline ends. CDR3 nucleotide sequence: TGTGCCAGCAGCCAATCCCAGAAGAACTATGGCTACACCTTC. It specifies CASSQSQKNYGYTF. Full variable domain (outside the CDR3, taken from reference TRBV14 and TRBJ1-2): EAGVTQFPSHSVIEKGQTVTLRCDPISGHDNLYWYRRVMGKEIKFLLHFVKESKQDESGMPNNRFLAERTGGTYSTLKVQPAELEDSGVYFCASSQSQKNYGYTFGSGTRLTVV.

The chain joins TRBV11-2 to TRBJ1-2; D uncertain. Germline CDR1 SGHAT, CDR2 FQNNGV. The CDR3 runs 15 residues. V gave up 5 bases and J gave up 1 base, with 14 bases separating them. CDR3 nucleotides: TGTGCCAGCAGCCCCCTACGGCAGCGTAACTATGGCTACACCTTC. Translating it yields CASSPLRQRNYGYTF.

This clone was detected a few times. In nucleotides, the CDR3 is TGCAGCGTTCAGGGATGGTCCTACAATGAGCAGTTCTTC. Protein product: CSVQGWSYNEQFF. This chain joins TRBV29-1 and TRBJ2-1; possibly TRBD1 for D (5 bases). Trimming took off 5 bases at V and 1 base at J, with 9 bases between the two ends. Germline lookup yields CDR1 SQVTM and CDR2 ANQGSEA. The CDR3 has 13 residues.

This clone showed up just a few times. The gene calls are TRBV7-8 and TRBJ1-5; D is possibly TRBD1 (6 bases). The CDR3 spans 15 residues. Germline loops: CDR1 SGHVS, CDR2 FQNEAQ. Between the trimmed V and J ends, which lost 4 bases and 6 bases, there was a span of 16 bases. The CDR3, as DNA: TGTGCCAGCAGCTCCCGACAGGCCGGTTCTCAGCCCCAGCATTTT. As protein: CASSSRQAGSQPQHF.

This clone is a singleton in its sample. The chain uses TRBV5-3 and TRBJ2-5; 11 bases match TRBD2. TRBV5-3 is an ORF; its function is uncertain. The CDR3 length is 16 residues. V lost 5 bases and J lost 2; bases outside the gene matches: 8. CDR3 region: CARRGRTSGPQETQYF. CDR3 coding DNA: TGTGCCAGAAGGGGTAGGACTAGCGGGCCTCAAGAGACCCAGTACTTC.

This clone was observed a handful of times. The CDR3 DNA reads as TGTGCCAGCACCATCGACAGGGGAGGTTCACCCCTCCACTTT. Its translation is CASTIDRGGSPLHF. V and J are TRBV7-2 and TRBJ1-6; 8 nucleotides agree with TRBD1. The CDR3 is 14 residues long. V lost 7 bases and J lost 9; bases outside the gene matches: 8. The germline V gene encodes CDR1 SGHTA and CDR2 FQGNSA.

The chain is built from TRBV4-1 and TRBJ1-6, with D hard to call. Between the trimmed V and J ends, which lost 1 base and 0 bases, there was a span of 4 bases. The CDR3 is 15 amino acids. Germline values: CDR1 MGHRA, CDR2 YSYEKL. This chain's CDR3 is CASSQGHSYNSPLHF. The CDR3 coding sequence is TGCGCCAGCAGCCAAGGACACTCCTATAATTCACCCCTCCACTTT.